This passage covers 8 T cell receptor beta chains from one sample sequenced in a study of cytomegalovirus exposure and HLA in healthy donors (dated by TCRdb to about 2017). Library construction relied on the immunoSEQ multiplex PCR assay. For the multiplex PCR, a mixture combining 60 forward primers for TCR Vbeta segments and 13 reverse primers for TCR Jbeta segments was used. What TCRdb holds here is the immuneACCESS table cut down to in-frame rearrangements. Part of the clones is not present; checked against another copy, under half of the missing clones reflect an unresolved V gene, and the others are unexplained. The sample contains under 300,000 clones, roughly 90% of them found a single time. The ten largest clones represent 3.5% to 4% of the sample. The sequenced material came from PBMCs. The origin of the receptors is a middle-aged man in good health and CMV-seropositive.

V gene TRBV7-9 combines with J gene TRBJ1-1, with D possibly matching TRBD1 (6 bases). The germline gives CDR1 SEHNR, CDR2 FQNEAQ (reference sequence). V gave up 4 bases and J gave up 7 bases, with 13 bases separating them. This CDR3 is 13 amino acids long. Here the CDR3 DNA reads TGTGCCAGCAGCTCAGACCAGGGGCTTGAAGCTTTCTTT. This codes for CASSSDQGLEAFF.

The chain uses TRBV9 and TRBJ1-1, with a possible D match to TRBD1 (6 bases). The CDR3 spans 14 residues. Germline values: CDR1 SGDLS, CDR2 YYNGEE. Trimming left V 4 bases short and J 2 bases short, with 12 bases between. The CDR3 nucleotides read TGTGCCAGCAGCCCCGGGGGGGCAAACACTGAAGCTTTCTTT. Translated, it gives CASSPGGANTEAFF.

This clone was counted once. The CDR3 region is CASGWTAPGNTIYF. The CDR3 DNA sequence: TGTGCCAGCGGGTGGACAGCACCTGGAAACACCATATATTTT. V gene TRBV2 combines with J gene TRBJ1-3; perhaps TRBD1 as D (6 bases). There are 14 residues in the CDR3. Germline CDR1 reads SNHLY; CDR2 reads FYNNEI. The V and J ends lost 8 bases and 2 bases respectively, with 13 bases between them.

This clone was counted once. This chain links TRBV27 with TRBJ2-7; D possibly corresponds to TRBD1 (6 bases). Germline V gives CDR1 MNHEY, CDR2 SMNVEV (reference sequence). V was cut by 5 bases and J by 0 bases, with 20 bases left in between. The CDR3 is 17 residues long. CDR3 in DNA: TGTGCCAGCAGTACCGATCGTCTCGACAGGAGCTCCTACGAGCAGTACTTC. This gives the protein CASSTDRLDRSSYEQYF.

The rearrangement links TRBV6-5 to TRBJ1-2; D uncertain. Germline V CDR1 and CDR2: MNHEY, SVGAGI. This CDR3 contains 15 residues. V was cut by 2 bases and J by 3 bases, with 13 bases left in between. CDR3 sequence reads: CASSYRVGGYYGYTF. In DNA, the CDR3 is TGTGCCAGCAGTTACCGGGTGGGAGGGTACTATGGCTACACCTTC.

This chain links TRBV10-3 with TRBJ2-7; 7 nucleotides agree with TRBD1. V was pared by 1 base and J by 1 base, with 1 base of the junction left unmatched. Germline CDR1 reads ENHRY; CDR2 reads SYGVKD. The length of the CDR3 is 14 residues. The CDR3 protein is CAISEWDSSYEQYF. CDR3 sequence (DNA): TGTGCCATCAGTGAGTGGGACAGTTCCTACGAGCAGTACTTC.

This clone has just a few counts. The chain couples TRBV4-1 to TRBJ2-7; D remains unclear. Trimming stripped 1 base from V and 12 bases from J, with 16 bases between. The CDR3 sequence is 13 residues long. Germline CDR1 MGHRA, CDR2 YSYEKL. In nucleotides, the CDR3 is TGCGCCAGCAGCCAAGCTATTGGAGTGAGCCGGTACTTC. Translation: CASSQAIGVSRYF.

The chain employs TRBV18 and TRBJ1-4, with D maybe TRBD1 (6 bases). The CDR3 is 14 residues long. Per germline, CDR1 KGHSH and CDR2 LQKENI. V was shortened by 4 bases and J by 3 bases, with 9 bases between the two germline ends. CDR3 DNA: TGTGCCAGCTCACGGACAGACCCTAATGAAAAACTGTTTTTT. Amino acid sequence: CASSRTDPNEKLFF.